These 11 T cell receptor beta chains share one sample of origin, sequenced in a study of T cell responses to AZD1222 COVID-19 vaccine. TCRdb's copy holds only in-frame clones and misses some; the assay was immunoSEQ multiplex PCR. The table lists roughly 130,000 clones, approximately 86% of them singletons. The material was peripheral blood, obtained on day 0 of AZD1222 vaccination. These receptors came from an adult in good health.

This clone was detected only a few times. The chain recombines TRBV19 with TRBJ1-5, with a tentative D call TRBD1 (6 bases). The CDR3 contains 16 residues. The germline V gene encodes CDR1 LNHDA and CDR2 SQIVND (reference sequence). Trimming removed 3 bases at V and 5 bases at J, with 17 bases between. This CDR3 is CASSIEGGAIDQPQHF. CDR3 DNA: TGTGCCAGTAGTATTGAGGGGGGGGCGATAGATCAGCCCCAGCATTTT.

CDR3 nucleotides: TGCGCCAGCAGCCAGATCCTTAATGAAAAACTGTTTTTT. Translation: CASSQILNEKLFF. The chain has TRBV4-1 and TRBJ1-4; D ambiguous. Germline V gives CDR1 MGHRA, CDR2 YSYEKL. V dropped 3 bases and J dropped 4 bases, with 6 bases sitting between them. This CDR3 is built from 13 residues.

The rearrangement joins TRBV25-1 to TRBJ1-2; D not resolved. Germline V gene data show CDR1 as MGHDK and CDR2 as SYGVNS. The V end was cut by 3 bases, the J end by 6 bases, with 11 bases between. The CDR3 is made up of 13 amino acids. The CDR3 loop reads CASSDKGKNGYTF. The CDR3 DNA is TGTGCCAGCAGTGATAAGGGAAAGAATGGCTACACCTTC.

This clone was seen a handful of times. The chain has TRBV5-1 and TRBJ2-5, with 11 positions matching TRBD2. V shed 1 base and J 6 bases; nucleotides not matched to a gene: 2. Germline V gives CDR1 SGHRS, CDR2 YFSETQ. The CDR3 sequence is 14 residues long. This chain's CDR3 is CASSLTSGGKTQYF. The CDR3, as DNA: TGCGCCAGCAGCTTGACTAGCGGGGGAAAGACCCAGTACTTC.

The rearrangement links TRBV19 to TRBJ1-5; 11 bases fit TRBD1. The CDR3 has 20 amino acids. The germline gives CDR1 LNHDA, CDR2 SQIVND (reference sequence). After removal of 3 bases from V and 2 bases from J, the junction contained 15 bases not matched to a gene. The CDR3 DNA reads TGTGCCAGTAGTATGGTCTGGGCCCCGGGACAGGGGGTTGGCAATCAGCCCCAGCATTTT. Amino acids: CASSMVWAPGQGVGNQPQHF.

The chain is built from TRBV27 and TRBJ1-2; perhaps TRBD1 as D (5 bases). V was cut by 5 bases and J by 5 bases, with 15 bases left in between. The CDR3 is 14 amino acids. Germline-derived CDR1 and CDR2 are MNHEY and SMNVEV (reference sequence). The CDR3 DNA sequence: TGTGCCAGCAGTGCCTCCAGGGTCGGATATGGCTACACCTTC. Its protein is CASSASRVGYGYTF.

This chain links TRBV5-4 with TRBJ2-7; possible D gene TRBD1, 6 bases. The CDR3 has 15 amino acids. V lost 4 bases to trimming and J lost 0 bases, with 14 bases between them. Germline V gives CDR1 SGHNT, CDR2 YYREEE (reference sequence). The CDR3 here is CASSVTGTTSYEQYF. CDR3 in DNA: TGTGCCAGCAGCGTAACCGGGACAACCTCCTACGAGCAGTACTTC.

The rearrangement joins TRBV7-9 to TRBJ2-2, with TRBD2 matching over 7 bases. V gave up 5 bases and J gave up 10 bases; unmatched junction bases: 4. The CDR3 is 12 amino acids. CDR1 SEHNR and CDR2 FQNEAQ come from the germline V gene (reference sequence). The CDR3 loop is CASSPGLEELFF. CDR3 in DNA: TGTGCCAGCAGCCCAGGACTAGAGGAGCTGTTTTTT.

The gene calls are TRBV3-1 (or the pseudogene TRBV3-2) and TRBJ1-4, with no clear D. This CDR3 has 12 residues. Germline V CDR1 and CDR2: LGHDT, YNNKEL (reference sequence). V dropped 6 bases and J dropped 8 bases, with 10 bases sitting between them. This CDR3 is CASSSPGEKLFF. CDR3 in DNA: TGTGCCAGCAGTTCACCTGGAGAAAAACTGTTTTTT.

The chain is built from TRBV6-5 and TRBJ2-2; D unclear. Germline V gene sequence: CDR1 MNHEY, CDR2 SVGAGI. V gave up 2 bases and J gave up 6 bases, with 16 bases separating them. The length of the CDR3 is 16 residues. DNA of the CDR3: TGTGCCAGCAGTTACCCTCGTGGCAGTGGGTCCGGGGAGCTGTTTTTT. It specifies CASSYPRGSGSGELFF.

The V and J genes are TRBV4-1 and TRBJ1-6; D perhaps matches TRBD1 (6 bases). The CDR3 spans 14 residues. Trimming removed 0 bases from V and 14 bases from J, with 14 bases in between. Germline-derived CDR1 and CDR2 are MGHRA and YSYEKL. CDR3: CASSQDGRGRALHF. The CDR3 region has the DNA TGCGCCAGCAGCCAAGATGGCAGGGGTAGAGCCCTCCACTTT.